What follows describes a single T cell receptor (beta chain). Its specificity is not known. The naive CD8 fraction comprised CD45RO-negative cells positively selected for CCR7 and excluded terminally differentiated effector memory CD45RA+ cells. Germline V gives CDR1 GTSNPN, CDR2 SVGIG (reference sequence). The CDR3 contains 16 residues. This sample was included in a study of shared clonotypes between healthy human individuals. General observations from the study: Relative to memory subsets, naive subsets generally showed larger estimated richness.

Sequencing used immunoSEQ multiplex PCR; TCRdb keeps in-frame clones, though not all of them. In the table there are about 2.1 million clones, over 85% of which are singletons. The chain has TRBV30 and TRBJ2-5; a weak D match, TRBD2 (6 bases). The J call may not be correct, given that the DNA end is closer to TRBJ2-7. This clonotype originated in a man younger than 35 in good health. Some clones in this sample may be carry-over from other donors' samples. The source material was naive CD8+ T cells from PBMCs. CDR3 residues: CAWRGVGGSGSGEQYF. The CDR3 DNA sequence: TGTGCCTGGAGGGGCGTTGGGGGGAGCGGGTCTGGCGAGCAGTACTTC.